This T cell receptor beta chain emerged from a study of shared clonotypes between healthy human individuals. Assay: immunoSEQ multiplex PCR; the TCRdb copy retains only in-frame clones and omits some. The sample lists roughly 1 million clones, roughly 80% occurring once. J was trimmed by 5 bases and V by 4 bases; bases with no gene match: 17. This CDR3 region has 18 residues. Germline V CDR1 and CDR2: SNHLY, FYNNEI. The chain couples TRBV2 to TRBJ1-2; 9 nucleotides line up with TRBD1. The receptor's source is a man between 18 and 29 years old in good health. The sample comprised memory CD4+ T cells sorted from blood. Subset specified: CD45RA-negative fraction. The CDR3 loop is CASSGGQGEGLVVYGYTF. The CDR3 DNA reads as TGTGCCAGCAGTGGGGGACAGGGTGAAGGACTAGTAGTTTATGGCTACACCTTC.